One T cell receptor beta chain is described in this entry. The record originates from a study of blood T cell repertoires in COVID-19. About the study: Acute and convalescent COVID-19 samples came from the United States, Italy and Spain. In each case, the material was cDNA or gDNA derived from T cells, B-cell-depleted T cells, or PBMCs.

Original handling: Counts of nucleated cells, estimated from reference gene primer amplification, were obtained. TCRdb keeps only in-frame clones here, not all; method: immunoSEQ multiplex PCR. V and J calls and clone size are given by that table; D and trimming were obtained from the DNA. The sample has around 220,000 clones, about four fifths seen once. The clonotype comes from a woman of 80 years or more with acute or convalescent COVID-19. Sample: peripheral blood.

CDR3 sequence reads: CASRSETGGLLSNQPQHF. CDR3 nucleotides: TGTGCCAGCAGGTCCGAGACAGGGGGATTACTGAGCAATCAGCCCCAGCATTTT. This chain connects TRBV28 to TRBJ1-5, with 9 nucleotides matching TRBD1. V lost 6 bases, J lost 1 base, and 13 bases stayed unmatched. The germline V gene encodes CDR1 MDHEN and CDR2 SYDVKM. The CDR3 sequence is 18 residues long.